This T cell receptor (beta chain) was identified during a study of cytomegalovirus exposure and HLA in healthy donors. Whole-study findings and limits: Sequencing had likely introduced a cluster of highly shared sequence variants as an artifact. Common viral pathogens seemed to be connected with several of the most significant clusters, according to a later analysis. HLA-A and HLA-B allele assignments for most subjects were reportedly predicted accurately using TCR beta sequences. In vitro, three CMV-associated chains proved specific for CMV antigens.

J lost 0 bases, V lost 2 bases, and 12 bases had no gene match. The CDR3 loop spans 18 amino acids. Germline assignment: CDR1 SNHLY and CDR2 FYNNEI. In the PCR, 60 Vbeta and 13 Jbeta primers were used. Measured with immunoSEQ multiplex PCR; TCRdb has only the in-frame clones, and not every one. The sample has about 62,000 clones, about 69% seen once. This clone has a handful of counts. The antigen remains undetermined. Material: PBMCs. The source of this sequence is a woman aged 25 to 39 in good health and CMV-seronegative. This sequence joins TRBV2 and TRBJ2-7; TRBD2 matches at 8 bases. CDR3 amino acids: CASSEILPIRGGSYEQYV. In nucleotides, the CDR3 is TGTGCCAGCAGTGAAATCCTTCCAATCCGGGGGGGCTCCTACGAGCAGTACGTC.